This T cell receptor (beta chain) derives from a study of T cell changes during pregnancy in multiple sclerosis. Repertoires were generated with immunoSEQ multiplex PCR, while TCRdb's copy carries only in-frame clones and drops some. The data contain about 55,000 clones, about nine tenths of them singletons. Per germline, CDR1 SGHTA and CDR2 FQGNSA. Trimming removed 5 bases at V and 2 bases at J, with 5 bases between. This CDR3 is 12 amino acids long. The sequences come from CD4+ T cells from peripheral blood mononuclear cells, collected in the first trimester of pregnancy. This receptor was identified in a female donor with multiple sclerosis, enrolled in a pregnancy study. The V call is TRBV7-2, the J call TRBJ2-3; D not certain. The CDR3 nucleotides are TGTGCCAGCAGCAAATACACAGATACGCAGTATTTT. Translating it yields CASSKYTDTQYF.